This TCR beta chain was documented in a study of blood T cell repertoires in COVID-19. Across the whole study: The analysed material was cDNA or gDNA that came from T cells, B-cell-depleted T cells, or PBMCs.

TCRdb's table, derived via immunoSEQ multiplex PCR, lists solely in-frame clones and lacks some. The sample shows around 150,000 clones, 65% to 85% of them seen only once. The V gene's germline CDR1 is LNHDA and CDR2 SQIVND (reference sequence). The junction had 5 bases not matched to a gene; V was cut back by 2 bases and J by 5 bases. The CDR3 contains 14 residues. This clone appeared once. Other nucleotide sequences from this sample produce the same CDR3. The chain couples TRBV19 to TRBJ1-1; 7 bases line up with TRBD1. Sequencing was performed on peripheral blood. The source is a man aged 55 to 70 with active or convalescent COVID-19. The CDR3 sequence is CASSISRGRTEAFF. CDR3 nucleotide sequence: TGTGCCAGTAGTATATCCAGGGGGAGGACTGAAGCTTTCTTT.